The sample holds one count of the clone carrying this T cell receptor (beta chain). The assay was immunoSEQ multiplex PCR, and TCRdb's table has in-frame clones only and misses some. The table includes approximately 97,000 clones, approximately 95% detected once. The sample belongs to a study of technical replicates of blood from four donors. The TCR sequence derives from a human donor in good health. Sample: T cells isolated from PBMCs.

CDR3 loop: CASSVRQGNEQFF. As DNA, the CDR3 is TGTGCCAGTAGCGTACGGCAGGGCAATGAGCAGTTCTTC. This rearrangement joins TRBV19 to TRBJ2-1, with D perhaps matching TRBD1 (5 bases). This CDR3 region has 13 residues. From germline, CDR1 is LNHDA and CDR2 SQIVND (reference sequence). Trimming pared 6 bases from V and 6 bases from J, leaving 12 bases between.